This TCR beta chain appears in the sequencing data of a study of shared clonotypes between healthy human individuals. Study results and limitations: Genetic and exposure-history diversity was limited by the few donors. Estimated clonotype richness was generally higher in naive than memory subsets. Depth of sequencing was expected to influence donor clonotype sharing. A handful of donors showed sharing of approximately 5% of naive CD4 clonotypes.

V lost 5 bases to trimming and J lost 2 bases, with 7 bases between them. Germline CDR1 reads LNHDA; CDR2 reads SQIVND (reference sequence). CDR3 length: 14 residues. Here immunoSEQ multiplex PCR was the method, and the copy in TCRdb shows in-frame clones only, minus some. The table shows approximately 2.5 million clones, with roughly 92% occurring only once. Points on this clone: The antigen is not known.

This receptor was taken from a man aged 18 to 35 in good health. The J gene is TRBJ2-6, the V gene TRBV19, with no clear D. The sample consisted of naive CD4+ T cells sorted from blood. Subset specified: CD45RA+ positively selected. For the CDR3, the DNA is TGTGCCAGTAGTCAATGGACTGGGGCCAACGTCCTGACTTTC. Its protein product is CASSQWTGANVLTF.